The TCR beta chain under discussion was sequenced for a study of post-analysis software for immune sequencing data. Study in general: Secondary progressive, relapsing-remitting and progressive-relapsing multiple sclerosis were among the included disease courses.

Trimming removed 2 bases from V and 0 bases from J, with 5 bases in between. The CDR3 contains 15 residues. Germline V CDR1 and CDR2: WSHSY, SAAADI. Study-level results: Compared with controls, patients showed significantly lower normalized Chao1 diversity. Co-batched samples clustered tightly together by F measure. TRBV segments more frequent in patients than in controls numbered roughly 5 and included TRBV5-6, TRBV5-1 and TRBV20-1.

This clonotype was seen only once. Its antigen remains unidentified. The authors incorporated unique molecular identifiers into the TCR beta cDNA libraries. T cells numbering roughly 1 to 10 million yielded some 500,000 cDNA molecules. TCRdb re-called the PCR reads with MiXCR, one entry per CDR3 protein. The data show about 770,000 distinct CDR3 sequences, with just over 45% seen just once and roughly 5.2% held by the top ten. This TCR derives from a girl aged 10 to 17 with multiple sclerosis. V and J are TRBV10-2 and TRBJ2-6, with D uncertain. The source material was blood. In nucleotides, the CDR3 is TGCGCCAGCAGTGAGGCGGTCTCTGGGGCCAACGTCCTGACTTTC. Translation: CASSEAVSGANVLTF.